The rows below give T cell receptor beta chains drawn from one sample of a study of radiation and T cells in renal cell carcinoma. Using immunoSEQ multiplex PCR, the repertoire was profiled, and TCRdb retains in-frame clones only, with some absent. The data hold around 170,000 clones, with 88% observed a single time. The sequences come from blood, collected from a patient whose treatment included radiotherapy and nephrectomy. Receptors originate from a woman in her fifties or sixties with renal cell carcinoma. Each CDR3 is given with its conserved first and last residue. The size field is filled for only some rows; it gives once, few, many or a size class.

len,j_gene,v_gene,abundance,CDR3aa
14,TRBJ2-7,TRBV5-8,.,CASSPGSSSYEQYF
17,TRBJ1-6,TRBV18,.,CASSPAASGFGNSPLHF
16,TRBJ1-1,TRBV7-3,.,CASSLNGGALGTEAFF
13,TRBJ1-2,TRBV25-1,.,CASSEYGVGGYTF
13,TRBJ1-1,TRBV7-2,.,CASSLGRNTEAFF
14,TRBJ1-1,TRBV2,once,CASRTGRANTEAFF
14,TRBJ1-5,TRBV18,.,CASSQRRENQPQHF
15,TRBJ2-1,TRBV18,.,CASSRLAGGLNEQFF
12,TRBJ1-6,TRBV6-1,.,CASSENNSPLHF
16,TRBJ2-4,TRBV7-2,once,CASSLDPLEAKNIQYF
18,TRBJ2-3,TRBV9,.,CASSVAGTSGAGPDTQYF
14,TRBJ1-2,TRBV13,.,CASSGQGTNYGYTF
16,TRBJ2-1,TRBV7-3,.,CASSLISLKGRNEQFF
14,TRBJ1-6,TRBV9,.,CASSHGVGNSPLHF
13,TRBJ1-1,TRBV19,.,CASSDRMNTEAFF
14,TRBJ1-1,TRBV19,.,CASKQGAWNTEAFF
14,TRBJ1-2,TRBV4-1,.,CASSQILGGHGYTF
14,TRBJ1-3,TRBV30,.,CAWSGNSQAHTIYF
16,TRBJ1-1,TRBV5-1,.,CASSHTGDKSNTEAFF
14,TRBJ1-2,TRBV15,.,CATITAGANYGYTF
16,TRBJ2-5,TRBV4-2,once,CASSQVGTGVLETQYF
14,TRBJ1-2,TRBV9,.,CASSPRDVGDGYTF
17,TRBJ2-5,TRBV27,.,CASSLMAEAGVEETQYF
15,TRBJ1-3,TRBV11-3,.,CASSTGQGYGNTIYF
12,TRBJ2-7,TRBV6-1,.,CASSEQSSEQYF
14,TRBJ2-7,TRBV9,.,CASSASGTTYEQYF
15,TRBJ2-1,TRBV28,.,CASSYFRSSYNEQFF
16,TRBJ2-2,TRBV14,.,CASSQGFGADTGELFF
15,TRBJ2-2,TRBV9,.,CASSVWTSETGELFF
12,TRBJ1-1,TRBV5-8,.,CASSSRTGVAFF
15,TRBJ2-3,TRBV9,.,CASSVRGLASDTQYF
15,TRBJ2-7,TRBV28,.,CASSTQKQATYEQYF
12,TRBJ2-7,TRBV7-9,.,CASSPTAYEQYF
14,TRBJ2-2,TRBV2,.,CASRAGEATGELFF
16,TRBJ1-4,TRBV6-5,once,CASSSPSTGGSEKLFF
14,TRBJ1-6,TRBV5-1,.,CASSFGQDNSPLHF
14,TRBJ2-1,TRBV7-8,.,CASSLNAGGSEQFF
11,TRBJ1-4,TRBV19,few,CASSDKLVWIF
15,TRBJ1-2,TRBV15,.,CATSRRTGILYGYTF
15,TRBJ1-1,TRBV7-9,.,CASSLGGTRYAEAFF
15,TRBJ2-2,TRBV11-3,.,CASSSTFRRTGELFF
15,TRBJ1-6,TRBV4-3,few,CASSQDWDRVSPLHF
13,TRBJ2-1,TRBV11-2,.,CASSLITDNEQFF
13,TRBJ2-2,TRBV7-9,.,CASSAVNTGELFF
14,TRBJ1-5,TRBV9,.,CASSVRGDNQPQHF
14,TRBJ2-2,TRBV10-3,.,CAISPRGSNGELFF
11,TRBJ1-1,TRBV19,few,CASSGHTEAFF
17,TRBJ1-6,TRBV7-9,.,CASSLVGGLRNNSPLHF
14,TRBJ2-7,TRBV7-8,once,CASSSGRTHFEQYF